This T cell receptor (beta chain) is drawn from a study of spatial heterogeneity in lung cancer. Overall study: The count of detected beta-chain sequences consistently exceeded that of alpha-chain sequences. Study-level results: As ubiquitous and regional nonsynonymous mutations varied, counts of ubiquitous and regional expanded TCRs tracked them, respectively. Higher tumor mutation counts went along with higher counts of expanded intratumoral alpha and beta TCRs.

V lost 1 base, J lost 8 bases, and 9 bases stayed unmatched. The CDR3 is 14 residues long. CDR1 and CDR2 (germline): SQVTM, ANQGSEA. Every molecule of TCR cDNA had its own unique molecular identifier. TCRdb reanalysed the 5' RACE reads using MiXCR and keeps one entry per CDR3 protein. There are over a thousand distinct CDR3 sequences in the sample; around 23% occur only once, and 15% to 20% lies in the top ten. This clonotype turned up a few times. Its target is unknown. The size of this beta chain means little, since it is a stray read in a library made for alpha chains. Specified time point: sample taken at primary tumor resection.

This receptor was identified in a male donor with early-stage non-small cell lung cancer. The material sequenced was lung tumor tissue, taken at surgery. This chain links TRBV29-1 with TRBJ2-3, with 7 positions matching TRBD1. CDR3 DNA sequence: TGCAGCGTTGAAGCTTACCTCAGGGGGTCTACGCAGTATTTT. Translating it yields CSVEAYLRGSTQYF.